These T cell receptor beta chains were read from a single sample in a study of control samples from healthy donors and cancer patients. Here immunoSEQ multiplex PCR was the method, and the copy in TCRdb shows in-frame clones only, minus some. The sample carries some 130,000 clones, roughly 90% recorded once. What was sequenced was blood. The receptors originated from a woman aged 45 to 65 in good health. The CDR3 runs from the conserved cysteine through the conserved F or W. The D gene is left open where the match is weak. Size is omitted from some rows. Given values are once, few, many or a class for expanded clones.

d_gene | j_gene | abundance | v_gene | CDR3nt | CDR3aa
TRBD2 | TRBJ2-7 | NA | TRBV30 | TGTGCCTGCGGGACCGGGACTAGCGGGAGACAGTACTTC | CACGTGTSGRQYF
NA | TRBJ1-5 | NA | TRBV19 | TGTGCCAGTAGCAGCGTTGGACAGAACAATCAGCCCCAGCATTTT | CASSSVGQNNQPQHF
TRBD2 | TRBJ2-7 | NA | TRBV28 | TGTGCCAGCAGACAGCGGGAGCGCGCCTACGAGCAGTACTTC | CASRQRERAYEQYF
NA | TRBJ1-6 | NA | TRBV6-1 | TGTGCCAGCAGTGCAGCAGGGACTGTGAATAATTCACCCCTCCACTTT | CASSAAGTVNNSPLHF
NA | TRBJ1-1 | NA | TRBV12-5 | TGTGCTAGTGGTTTGTCGGGGGGACGTGGCACTGAAGCTTTCTTT | CASGLSGGRGTEAFF
NA | TRBJ1-2 | NA | TRBV3-1/TRBV3-2 | TGTGCCAGCAGCCAAGATTTGGTGGCCTATGGCTACACCTTC | CASSQDLVAYGYTF
NA | TRBJ2-7 | NA | TRBV28 | TGTGCCAGCACCTTCGGGCGGGGCGAGCAGTACTTC | CASTFGRGEQYF
NA | TRBJ1-5 | once | TRBV19 | TGTGCCAGTAGCGAGTTGGCGGGTCAGCCCCAGCATTTT | CASSELAGQPQHF
TRBD1 | TRBJ2-2 | NA | TRBV3-1/TRBV3-2 | TGTGCCAGCAGACAGGGGGGAATCGACACCGGGGAGCTGTTTTTT | CASRQGGIDTGELFF
NA | TRBJ1-5 | NA | TRBV6-5 | TGTGCCAGCAGCCGCAACAGGGTTGGGAATCAGCCCCAGCATTTT | CASSRNRVGNQPQHF
NA | TRBJ2-7 | NA | TRBV7-9 | TGTGCCAGCAGCTTAGCAGAGGACTACGAGCAGTACTTC | CASSLAEDYEQYF
NA | TRBJ1-4 | NA | TRBV6-1 | TGTGCCAGCAGTGAGCAGGGATCAAGAGAAAAACTGTTTTTT | CASSEQGSREKLFF
NA | TRBJ2-1 | NA | TRBV5-4 | TGTGCCAGCAGCGACACAGGGTTCAATGAGCAGTTCTTC | CASSDTGFNEQFF
TRBD2 | TRBJ2-1 | NA | TRBV3-1/TRBV3-2 | TGTGCCAGCAGCCAAGATTGGGGATCGTGGACTAGCGGGAGCTTCTATGAGCAGTTCTTC | CASSQDWGSWTSGSFYEQFF
NA | TRBJ1-1 | few | TRBV25-1 | TGTGCCAGCAGTGACCCGGGGGGCCTCACTGAAGCTTTCTTT | CASSDPGGLTEAFF
NA | TRBJ1-5 | NA | TRBV19 | TGTGCCAGTTCTCCTGGGACTTATCAGCCCCAGCATTTT | CASSPGTYQPQHF
NA | TRBJ2-3 | NA | TRBV5-1 | TGCGCCAGCAGAGAGTTGGCTAGCACCGGGGATACGCAGTATTTT | CASRELASTGDTQYF
NA | TRBJ1-2 | NA | TRBV5-1 | TGCGCCAGCAGGGGGAAAGGAAACGAATATGGCTACACCTTC | CASRGKGNEYGYTF
NA | TRBJ2-7 | NA | TRBV3-1/TRBV3-2 | TGTGCCAGCAGCCAAGAGCTATTTACTAGCTACGAGCAGTACTTC | CASSQELFTSYEQYF
NA | TRBJ2-1 | NA | TRBV28 | TGTGCCAGCAGGGACATGACAAATGAGCAGTTCTTC | CASRDMTNEQFF
TRBD1 | TRBJ1-3 | NA | TRBV11-2 | TGTGCCAGCAGCTTGACAGGGGTCGGGGGAACTGGAAACACCATATATTTT | CASSLTGVGGTGNTIYF
NA | TRBJ2-5 | NA | TRBV28 | TGTGCCAGCAGTGGGAGACCTAAAGAGACCCAGTACTTC | CASSGRPKETQYF
TRBD1 | TRBJ1-5 | NA | TRBV19 | TGTGCCAGTAACAGGGACAGAGCAAATCAGCCCCAGCATTTT | CASNRDRANQPQHF
NA | TRBJ1-5 | NA | TRBV23-1 | TGCGCCAGCAGTCATTCCGCACAGGGTCGAGTGAGCAATCAGCCCCAGCATTTT | CASSHSAQGRVSNQPQHF
TRBD2 | TRBJ2-7 | NA | TRBV2 | TGTGCCAGCCTTAGCGGGGGGACCTACGAGCAGTACTTC | CASLSGGTYEQYF
TRBD1 | TRBJ2-7 | NA | TRBV30 | TGTGCCTGGAGCTCACCGGGACAGGGGTTCTACGAGCAGTACTTC | CAWSSPGQGFYEQYF
NA | TRBJ2-2 | NA | TRBV5-6 | TGTGCCAGCAGCTGGAGGGTGGGGATGAACACCGGGGAGCTGTTTTTT | CASSWRVGMNTGELFF
NA | TRBJ2-1 | NA | TRBV3-1/TRBV3-2 | TGTGCCAGCAGCCAAATTCCAAGGGATGAGCAGTTCTTC | CASSQIPRDEQFF
NA | TRBJ2-3 | NA | TRBV18 | TGTGCCAGCTCACCACCGGTTCAGAGGGATACGCAGTATTTT | CASSPPVQRDTQYF
NA | TRBJ1-1 | NA | TRBV7-8 | TGTGCCAGCAGCTTAGGAGTTGCGGAGAACACTGAAGCTTTCTTT | CASSLGVAENTEAFF
NA | TRBJ2-6 | once | TRBV2 | TGTGCCAAACGGGTGGCTGGGGCCAACGTCCTGACTTTC | CAKRVAGANVLTF
NA | TRBJ1-5 | NA | TRBV19 | TGTGCCAGTAGTAACCGGGAGCCCAATCAGCCCCAGCATTTT | CASSNREPNQPQHF
TRBD1 | TRBJ1-5 | NA | TRBV19 | TGTGCCAGTAGCTTTACAGGGGGCGCCGGGAATCAGCCCCAGCATTTT | CASSFTGGAGNQPQHF
TRBD2 | TRBJ2-1 | NA | TRBV5-4 | TGTGCCAGCAGCCCCCCGGCGGGGGGGCGGGTTGAGCAGTTCTTC | CASSPPAGGRVEQFF